This entry features one T cell receptor (beta chain) sequence. Its specificity is not known. TCRdb re-called the 5' RACE reads through MiXCR, storing one row per CDR3 protein. The sample holds about 150,000 distinct CDR3 sequences, 40% to 50% seen once. The data belong to a study of CD8 T cells in ankylosing spondylitis. Germline V gene data show CDR1 as KGHDR and CDR2 as SFDVKD. Trimming took 9 bases from V and 5 from J; bases not matched to a gene: 5. CDR3 length equals 13 residues. Overall study results and limits: Disease-linked clones were CD8+ and relatively rare in peripheral blood.

The chain couples TRBV24-1 to TRBJ2-2, with 7 positions matching TRBD1. The sample comprised synovial fluid, either unsorted or a sorted T cell fraction (not recorded which). The sequence was collected from a male donor with ankylosing spondylitis. The CDR3 DNA follows: TGTGCCACCCAGGACAGGTTGACCGGGGAGCTGTTTTTT. Translation gives CATQDRLTGELFF.